This T cell receptor beta chain was found in a study of spatial heterogeneity in lung cancer. About the research overall: The library had UMIs, and each TCR and UMI pair averaged more than ten raw reads.

Time point described: sample taken at primary tumor resection. Whole RNA, isolated from tumor, nontumor lung or frozen PBMC, was sequenced without prior sorting. Donation came from around 72 patients with untreated early-stage non-small cell lung cancer. Per germline, CDR1 SQVTM and CDR2 ANQGSEA. This CDR3 is 13 amino acids long. With V trimmed by 3 bases and J by 3 bases, 2 bases remained unmatched. Whole-study results and caveats: Tumor TCRs that were ubiquitous and expanded showed up in blood more at resection than follow-up.

With regard to this clonotype: The antigen remains undetermined.

A unique molecular identifier was attached to every TCR cDNA molecule. A single record per CDR3 protein comes from TCRdb applying MiXCR to the 5' RACE reads. The data show more than 85,000 distinct CDR3 sequences, with roughly 10% seen just once and 6.5% to 8.5% held by the top ten. Sequences were derived from PBMCs, sampled at surgery. The chain uses TRBV29-1 and TRBJ1-5, with 7 nucleotides matching TRBD1. This receptor was taken from a male donor with early-stage non-small cell lung cancer. The CDR3 DNA follows: TGCAGCGTTGAGGACAGGCCCAATCAGCCCCAGCATTTT. Protein sequence: CSVEDRPNQPQHF. Combining the CDR3 with reference TRBV29-1 and TRBJ1-5 gives the whole variable domain SAVISQKPSRDICQRGTSLTIQCQVDSQVTMMFWYRQQPGQSLTLIATANQGSEATYESGFVIDKFPISRPNLTFSTLTVSNMSPEDSSIYLCSVEDRPNQPQHFGDGTRLSIL.